A single sample gave rise to the 21 T cell receptor beta chains below, sequenced in a study of a mutant IDH1 vaccine in newly diagnosed glioma. The time point is: week 11, during vaccination. One vaccine dose held 300 ug of mutant IDH1 20-mer peptide and came with topical imiquimod. TCRdb's table, derived via immunoSEQ multiplex PCR, lists solely in-frame clones and lacks some. This table has tens of thousands of clones, 80% appearing once. These receptors' antigens are unknown. The specimen comprised PBMCs, sampled from a glioma patient whose treatment included an IDH1 peptide vaccine. Receptors were obtained from a man aged 45-65 years with glioma.

The rearrangement joins TRBV7-9 to TRBJ2-7, with TRBD1 as a possible D gene (5 bases). The CDR3 is made up of 15 amino acids. The germline gives CDR1 SEHNR, CDR2 FQNEAQ (reference sequence). V gave up 5 bases and J gave up 3 bases, with 17 bases separating them. CDR3 DNA sequence: TGTGCCAGCAGCCCCAGAACAGGTCGAGGCTACGAGCAGTACTTC. Protein product: CASSPRTGRGYEQYF.

The chain uses TRBV30 and TRBJ1-1, with D possibly TRBD1 on 5 matching bases. V dropped 2 bases and J dropped 7 bases, with 17 bases sitting between them. CDR3 size: 14 residues. From germline, CDR1 is GTSNPN and CDR2 SVGIG (reference sequence). This CDR3 reads CAWSPGLTNREAFF. In DNA, the CDR3 is TGTGCCTGGAGTCCAGGGCTCACCAACCGTGAAGCTTTCTTT. The whole variable domain, remainder taken from reference TRBV30 and TRBJ1-1, is SQTIHQWPATLVQPVGSPLSLECTVEGTSNPNLYWYRQAAGRGLQLLFYSVGIGQISSEVPQNLSASRPQDRQFILSSKKLLLSDSGFYLCAWSPGLTNREAFFGQGTRLTVV.

The chain couples TRBV19 to TRBJ2-2, with 7 bases that match TRBD2. Germline CDR1 is LNHDA and CDR2 is SQIVND (reference sequence). J lost 0 bases, V lost 11 bases, and 3 bases had no gene match. The CDR3 length is 13 residues. The CDR3 region is CAAGETNTGELFF. CDR3 bases: TGTGCCGCGGGGGAGACGAACACCGGGGAGCTGTTTTTT.

The chain carries TRBV7-9 and TRBJ1-3, with 12 nucleotides matching TRBD1. The CDR3 loop spans 16 amino acids. Germline assignment: CDR1 SEHNR and CDR2 FQNEAQ (reference sequence). V gave up 8 bases and J gave up 2 bases; unmatched junction bases: 7. CDR3 in DNA: TGTGCCAGCCGCGGGACAGGGGGCCAAACTGGAAACACCATATATTTT. Residues: CASRGTGGQTGNTIYF.

The gene calls are TRBV27 and TRBJ1-6; perhaps TRBD1 as D (6 bases). V lost 0 bases, J lost 6 bases, and 12 bases lay in between. Per the germline V gene, CDR1 is MNHEY and CDR2 is SMNVEV (reference sequence). This CDR3 is 16 amino acids long. The CDR3 nucleotides read TGTGCCAGCAGTTTATCGTCCGGGACATTTAATTCACCCCTCCACTTT. Translating gives CASSLSSGTFNSPLHF.

The chain couples TRBV15 to TRBJ2-7; the D gene is possibly TRBD1 (6 bases). This CDR3 spans 17 amino acids. The germline gives CDR1 LNHNV, CDR2 YYDKDF (reference sequence). Trimming removed 2 bases at V and 2 bases at J, with 19 bases between. This chain's CDR3 is CATSRNLVRGRPYEQYF. CDR3 DNA: TGTGCCACCAGCAGAAATTTGGTTAGGGGGAGACCCTACGAGCAGTACTTC.

This clone was seen a single time. The J gene is TRBJ1-6, the V gene TRBV18; D is uncertain. V lost 1 base to trimming and J lost 8 bases, with 6 bases between them. The CDR3 sequence is 13 residues long. Germline CDR1 reads KGHSH; CDR2 reads LQKENI. DNA of the CDR3: TGTGCCAGCTCACCACAGAGGGATTCACCCCTCCACTTT. It codes for CASSPQRDSPLHF.

This chain joins TRBV11-2 and TRBJ2-5; TRBD2 aligns across 7 bases. Germline loops: CDR1 SGHAT, CDR2 FQNNGV. The length of the CDR3 is 17 residues. V lost 1 base to trimming and J lost 4 bases; unmatched junction nucleotides: 12. CDR3 region: CASSLVGGFLASETQYF. CDR3 bases: TGTGCCAGCAGCTTAGTGGGGGGGTTTCTAGCGTCAGAGACCCAGTACTTC. Combining the CDR3 with reference TRBV11-2 and TRBJ2-5 gives the whole variable domain EAGVAQSPRYKIIEKRQSVAFWCNPISGHATLYWYQQILGQGPKLLIQFQNNGVVDDSQLPKDRFSAERLKGVDSTLKIQPAKLEDSAVYLCASSLVGGFLASETQYFGPGTRLLVL.

This clone was observed a few times. The J gene is TRBJ2-3, the V gene TRBV29-1; 7 nucleotides match TRBD2. The CDR3 spans 14 residues. With 8 bases clipped from V and 3 bases from J, the junction kept 11 bases outside the gene matches. CDR1 is SQVTM and CDR2 is ANQGSEA in the germline V gene. This CDR3 is CSLVGRGRTDTQYF. The CDR3 nucleotides are TGCAGCCTTGTGGGGAGGGGTCGGACAGATACGCAGTATTTT.

The CDR3 loop reads CASSLGGFRETQYF. The CDR3 nucleotides read TGTGCCAGCAGCTTAGGGGGTTTTAGGGAGACCCAGTACTTC. The chain recombines TRBV7-9 with TRBJ2-5, with D uncertain. This CDR3 has 14 amino acids. In germline, CDR1 is SEHNR, CDR2 FQNEAQ (reference sequence). V gave up 1 base and J gave up 5 bases, with 11 bases separating them.

The V gene is TRBV4-1, the J gene TRBJ1-2; D is uncertain. There are 14 residues in the CDR3. The germline V gene has CDR1 MGHRA and CDR2 YSYEKL. Trimming left V 5 bases short and J 5 bases short, with 15 bases between. The CDR3 DNA reads as TGCGCCAGCAGCGGCCTCGAGACTGGATATGGCTACACCTTC. Protein: CASSGLETGYGYTF.

J is TRBJ2-1 and V is TRBV18; perhaps TRBD2 as D (5 bases). The CDR3 extends over 16 amino acids. Germline V gene data show CDR1 as KGHSH and CDR2 as LQKENI. V gave up 3 bases and J gave up 0 bases, with 12 bases separating them. The CDR3 here is CASSPRGPSSYNEQFF. CDR3 bases: TGTGCCAGCTCACCCCGCGGGCCTAGCTCCTACAATGAGCAGTTCTTC.

This clone is deemed medium-sized. The chain employs TRBV6-1 and TRBJ2-6; D is ambiguous. The V end lost 1 base, the J end lost 3 bases, and 7 bases lay between the germline ends. The CDR3 loop spans 15 amino acids. Germline V gene lookup returns CDR1 MNHNS and CDR2 SASEGT. CDR3 nucleotide sequence: TGTGCCAGCAGTGAAGGGGCAGATGGGGCCAACGTCCTGACTTTC. It translates to CASSEGADGANVLTF.

This chain connects TRBV6-5 to TRBJ2-5, with D perhaps matching TRBD2 (6 bases). V was pared by 2 bases and J by 5 bases, with 12 bases between. The CDR3 runs 14 residues. Germline CDR1 and CDR2: MNHEY and SVGAGI. The CDR3 protein is CASSYDGSRETQYF. CDR3 nucleotide sequence: TGTGCCAGCAGTTACGACGGGAGCAGGGAGACCCAGTACTTC.

The CDR3 DNA reads as TGCGCCAGCAGCCAGGACCCCAGGGGGCTGATTGGCTACACCTTC. Protein: CASSQDPRGLIGYTF. The rearrangement uses TRBV4-1 and TRBJ1-2; 8 bases agree with TRBD1. The CDR3 totals 15 residues. Germline lookup yields CDR1 MGHRA and CDR2 YSYEKL. Trimming removed 3 bases from V and 7 bases from J; junction bases left unmatched: 10.

Only one count was recorded for this clone. The chain uses TRBV5-4 and TRBJ2-7, with TRBD2 identical over 9 bases. V lost 3 bases to trimming and J lost 4 bases; unmatched junction nucleotides: 8. The CDR3 sequence is 15 residues long. CDR1 is SGHNT and CDR2 is YYREEE in the germline V gene (reference sequence). CDR3 in amino acids: CASSSTGTSTYEQYF. The CDR3 DNA sequence: TGTGCCAGCAGCTCGACCGGGACTAGCACGTACGAGCAGTACTTC.

CDR3 nucleotides: TGTGCCAGCAGTCCAGGGAAGACCGGGGAGCTGTTTTTT. Amino acids: CASSPGKTGELFF. The chain has TRBV2 and TRBJ2-2; possible D gene TRBD1, 5 bases. The CDR3 contains 13 residues. Germline V gives CDR1 SNHLY, CDR2 FYNNEI. V dropped 5 bases and J dropped 5 bases, with 9 bases sitting between them.

The count of this clone is one. This chain uses TRBV5-4 with TRBJ2-1; D is possibly TRBD1 (6 bases). V dropped 4 bases and J dropped 8 bases, with 16 bases sitting between them. Germline CDR1 is SGHNT and CDR2 is YYREEE (reference sequence). The CDR3 spans 14 residues. CDR3 sequence: CASSKRDMFDEQFF. For the CDR3, the DNA is TGTGCCAGCAGCAAACGGGACATGTTCGATGAGCAGTTCTTC.

In the case of this clone: The conserved phenylalanine or tryptophan normally closing the CDR3 is absent here, so this likely arose from a read error. It is unclear where the CDR3 begins or ends on the DNA, so no DNA is shown, and the CDR3 is as TCRdb lists it. The rearrangement joins TRBV5-3 to TRBJ2-7; the D call of TRBD2 is as the table states it, not checked on the DNA. TRBV5-3 is identified as an open reading frame with a role that is uncertain. Counting both end residues, the CDR3 totals 8 amino acids. The CDR3 sequence: CARSLELP.

This rearrangement joins TRBV6-1 to TRBJ1-4; D gene uncertain. V was cut by 3 bases and J by 10 bases, with 12 bases left in between. CDR1 is MNHNS, CDR2 SASEGT, per germline. The CDR3 has 13 amino acids. CDR3 loop: CASSDYERGKLFF. As DNA, the CDR3 is TGTGCCAGCAGTGATTACGAACGGGGAAAACTGTTTTTT.

J is TRBJ2-2 and V is TRBV6-1; possible D gene TRBD2, 6 bases. Trimming stripped 9 bases from V and 4 bases from J, with 12 bases between. This CDR3 is 13 amino acids long. The germline gives CDR1 MNHNS, CDR2 SASEGT. CDR3 region: CASAEGGTGELFF. CDR3 coding DNA: TGTGCCAGTGCGGAGGGAGGCACCGGGGAGCTGTTTTTT.